Listed below are T cell receptor beta chains from one sample, sequenced in a study of cytomegalovirus exposure and HLA in healthy donors. Here immunoSEQ multiplex PCR was the method, and the copy in TCRdb shows in-frame clones only, minus some. Of about 140,000 clones in the sample, 84% were seen once. Sequencing used PBMCs. All receptors derive from a woman in her 30s in good health and CMV-seronegative. Each CDR3 is given with its conserved first and last residue. The order of the fields is V gene, J gene, clone size, D gene, CDR3 length, CDR3 DNA, CDR3 protein. A D gene is named only where the DNA matches it firmly. Clone size is stated in some rows and not others, as once, few, many or a class when expanded.

V gene: TRBV9; J gene: TRBJ2-2; clone size: .; D gene: .; CDR3 length: 12; CDR3 DNA: TGTGCCAGCAGCGTGACTAGCGGGGAGCTGTTTTTT; CDR3 protein: CASSVTSGELFF
V gene: TRBV5-4; J gene: TRBJ1-2; clone size: .; D gene: .; CDR3 length: 15; CDR3 DNA: TGTGCCAGCAGCTTGGGTGTGACACCCATCTATGGCTACACCTTC; CDR3 protein: CASSLGVTPIYGYTF
V gene: TRBV19; J gene: TRBJ2-1; clone size: .; D gene: TRBD1; CDR3 length: 14; CDR3 DNA: TGTGCCAGTAGTAGGACAGGGAACTACAATGAGCAGTTCTTC; CDR3 protein: CASSRTGNYNEQFF
V gene: TRBV5-1; J gene: TRBJ2-7; clone size: .; D gene: TRBD1; CDR3 length: 15; CDR3 DNA: TGCGCCAGCAGCGTGGGGACAGGGATATTCTACGAGCAGTACTTC; CDR3 protein: CASSVGTGIFYEQYF
V gene: TRBV2; J gene: TRBJ2-3; clone size: .; D gene: TRBD2; CDR3 length: 14; CDR3 DNA: TGTGCCAGCACACTAGCGATCGGCCTAGATACGCAGTATTTT; CDR3 protein: CASTLAIGLDTQYF
V gene: TRBV11-2; J gene: TRBJ1-2; clone size: .; D gene: TRBD1; CDR3 length: 14; CDR3 DNA: TGTGCCAGCAGCTTAACGGGACAGGAAGATGGCTACACCTTC; CDR3 protein: CASSLTGQEDGYTF
V gene: TRBV5-1; J gene: TRBJ2-7; clone size: .; D gene: .; CDR3 length: 14; CDR3 DNA: TGCGCCAGCAGCTTGTATCGGGGAACCTACGAGCAGTACTTC; CDR3 protein: CASSLYRGTYEQYF
V gene: TRBV19; J gene: TRBJ1-5; clone size: few; D gene: TRBD1; CDR3 length: 15; CDR3 DNA: TGTGCCAGTATGGGGGGACAGGGAGGCAATCAGCCCCAGCATTTT; CDR3 protein: CASMGGQGGNQPQHF
V gene: TRBV27; J gene: TRBJ2-3; clone size: .; D gene: .; CDR3 length: 13; CDR3 DNA: TGTGCCAGCAGTTTTGGCCAGGCAGATACGCAGTATTTT; CDR3 protein: CASSFGQADTQYF
V gene: TRBV4-3; J gene: TRBJ1-2; clone size: .; D gene: .; CDR3 length: 14; CDR3 DNA: TGCGCCAGCAGCCAAGATCGAGGTAACTATGGCTACACCTTC; CDR3 protein: CASSQDRGNYGYTF
V gene: TRBV5-4; J gene: TRBJ2-2; clone size: .; D gene: TRBD1; CDR3 length: 16; CDR3 DNA: TGTGCCAGCAGCTTGGGAGGGACAGGGGCGACCGGGGAGCTGTTTTTT; CDR3 protein: CASSLGGTGATGELFF
V gene: TRBV2; J gene: TRBJ1-6; clone size: .; D gene: TRBD1; CDR3 length: 16; CDR3 DNA: TGTGCCAGCAGTGGTCCCGGGACAGGGGGGAATTCACCCCTCCACTTT; CDR3 protein: CASSGPGTGGNSPLHF
V gene: TRBV2; J gene: TRBJ1-1; clone size: .; D gene: .; CDR3 length: 13; CDR3 DNA: TGTGCCAGCAACACAGGGATAGTCACTGAAGCTTTCTTT; CDR3 protein: CASNTGIVTEAFF
V gene: TRBV28; J gene: TRBJ2-1; clone size: .; D gene: TRBD2; CDR3 length: 17; CDR3 DNA: TGTGCCAGCAGTTTATGGTCCAGCGGGGGGGCTCGCGTTGAGCAGTTCTTC; CDR3 protein: CASSLWSSGGARVEQFF
V gene: TRBV7-2; J gene: TRBJ2-7; clone size: .; D gene: .; CDR3 length: 14; CDR3 DNA: TGTGCCAGCAGCTATACAGGGAACGGCTACGAGCAGTACTTC; CDR3 protein: CASSYTGNGYEQYF
V gene: TRBV6-1; J gene: TRBJ2-4; clone size: .; D gene: .; CDR3 length: 17; CDR3 DNA: TGTGCCAGCAGTGAAAGGGGGTTTTCCGGGGCCAAAAACATTCAGTACTTC; CDR3 protein: CASSERGFSGAKNIQYF
V gene: TRBV2; J gene: TRBJ2-5; clone size: .; D gene: .; CDR3 length: 13; CDR3 DNA: TGTGCCAGCGCGCGACAGATTCAAGAGACCCAGTACTTC; CDR3 protein: CASARQIQETQYF
V gene: TRBV19; J gene: TRBJ1-5; clone size: .; D gene: TRBD1; CDR3 length: 14; CDR3 DNA: TGTGCCAGTAGTCCCCGACAGGGGGCGGGAGCCCAGCATTTT; CDR3 protein: CASSPRQGAGAQHF
V gene: TRBV29-1; J gene: TRBJ1-1; clone size: few; D gene: .; CDR3 length: 14; CDR3 DNA: TGCAGCGTTTTGTTTGGGCCCATGAACACTGAAGCTTTCTTT; CDR3 protein: CSVLFGPMNTEAFF
V gene: TRBV18; J gene: TRBJ1-5; clone size: .; D gene: .; CDR3 length: 15; CDR3 DNA: TGTGCCAGCTCACCAAATACAGGGATGGATCAGCCCCAGCATTTT; CDR3 protein: CASSPNTGMDQPQHF
V gene: TRBV2; J gene: TRBJ1-1; clone size: .; D gene: .; CDR3 length: 13; CDR3 DNA: TGTGCCAGCAGTGTGGAAGGGGACACTGAAGCTTTCTTT; CDR3 protein: CASSVEGDTEAFF
V gene: TRBV28; J gene: TRBJ2-5; clone size: once; D gene: .; CDR3 length: 12; CDR3 DNA: TGTGCCAGCAGTAGGAAAACTCAGGGCCAGTACTTC; CDR3 protein: CASSRKTQGQYF
V gene: TRBV11-2; J gene: TRBJ1-6; clone size: .; D gene: TRBD1; CDR3 length: 15; CDR3 DNA: TGTGCCAGCAGCTTGACCGGGACAGGCAGTTCACCCCTCCACTTT; CDR3 protein: CASSLTGTGSSPLHF
V gene: TRBV2; J gene: TRBJ2-1; clone size: .; D gene: .; CDR3 length: 15; CDR3 DNA: TGTGCCAGCAGTGAAAGCCAGGGGATGTACGGTGAGCAGTTCTTC; CDR3 protein: CASSESQGMYGEQFF
V gene: TRBV5-1; J gene: TRBJ1-2; clone size: .; D gene: TRBD1; CDR3 length: 14; CDR3 DNA: TGCGCCAGCAGCTTGGGTGACAGGGGATATGGCTACACCTTC; CDR3 protein: CASSLGDRGYGYTF
V gene: TRBV11-2; J gene: TRBJ2-3; clone size: .; D gene: .; CDR3 length: 17; CDR3 DNA: TGTGCCAGCAGGGTAAACAGGGTACCCCTTATGACAGATACGCAGTATTTT; CDR3 protein: CASRVNRVPLMTDTQYF
V gene: TRBV5-1; J gene: TRBJ1-1; clone size: .; D gene: .; CDR3 length: 15; CDR3 DNA: TGCGCCAGCAGCTTGTATCCGGGGATGAACACTGAAGCTTTCTTT; CDR3 protein: CASSLYPGMNTEAFF
V gene: TRBV6-1; J gene: TRBJ1-5; clone size: .; D gene: .; CDR3 length: 15; CDR3 DNA: TGTGCCAGCACACGCCCGGCAGGAAGCAATCAGCCCCAGCATTTT; CDR3 protein: CASTRPAGSNQPQHF
V gene: TRBV18; J gene: TRBJ2-7; clone size: .; D gene: .; CDR3 length: 13; CDR3 DNA: TGTGCCAGCTCACCACCGAGGGTAGACGAGCAGTACTTC; CDR3 protein: CASSPPRVDEQYF
V gene: TRBV5-1; J gene: TRBJ1-1; clone size: .; D gene: TRBD1; CDR3 length: 15; CDR3 DNA: TGCGCCAGCAGCGGAGGGACAGCTGAGAACACTGAAGCTTTCTTT; CDR3 protein: CASSGGTAENTEAFF
V gene: TRBV11-2; J gene: TRBJ1-3; clone size: few; D gene: .; CDR3 length: 15; CDR3 DNA: TGTGCCAGCAGCTCAGCCCCAGACAGTGGAAACACCATATATTTT; CDR3 protein: CASSSAPDSGNTIYF
V gene: TRBV2; J gene: TRBJ2-7; clone size: .; D gene: .; CDR3 length: 15; CDR3 DNA: TGTGCCAGCAGTGAATACCAACAGGGATCCTACGAGCAGTACTTC; CDR3 protein: CASSEYQQGSYEQYF
V gene: TRBV19; J gene: TRBJ1-5; clone size: .; D gene: TRBD1; CDR3 length: 13; CDR3 DNA: TGTGCCAGTAGCCGGGACAGAGATCAGCCCCAGCATTTT; CDR3 protein: CASSRDRDQPQHF
V gene: TRBV5-1; J gene: TRBJ1-1; clone size: .; D gene: .; CDR3 length: 12; CDR3 DNA: TGCGCCAGCAGCCGGGAGGGTACTGAAGCTTTCTTT; CDR3 protein: CASSREGTEAFF
V gene: TRBV4-3; J gene: TRBJ2-2; clone size: once; D gene: .; CDR3 length: 16; CDR3 DNA: TGCGCCAGCAGCCAGGAGGGCTATGGGAACACCGGGGAGCTGTTTTTT; CDR3 protein: CASSQEGYGNTGELFF
V gene: TRBV2; J gene: TRBJ1-5; clone size: once; D gene: TRBD1; CDR3 length: 15; CDR3 DNA: TGTGCCAGCAGCGCCCCGACAGGGGGCAATCAGCCCCAGCATTTT; CDR3 protein: CASSAPTGGNQPQHF
V gene: TRBV15; J gene: TRBJ1-1; clone size: once; D gene: .; CDR3 length: 13; CDR3 DNA: TGTGCCACCAGCGAGATTAGGGGATCGAAGGCTTTCTTT; CDR3 protein: CATSEIRGSKAFF
V gene: TRBV5-1; J gene: TRBJ2-1; clone size: .; D gene: .; CDR3 length: 16; CDR3 DNA: TGCGCCAGCAGCTTTGGAGTGGGTACTAGCTACAATGAGCAGTTCTTC; CDR3 protein: CASSFGVGTSYNEQFF
V gene: TRBV2; J gene: TRBJ2-7; clone size: once; D gene: .; CDR3 length: 14; CDR3 DNA: TGTGCCAGCACTCCGCCGGGAGATCTGCACGAGCAGTACTTC; CDR3 protein: CASTPPGDLHEQYF
V gene: TRBV7-3; J gene: TRBJ1-5; clone size: once; D gene: TRBD1; CDR3 length: 17; CDR3 DNA: TGTGCCAGCAGCCACCGGACAGGGGGGTTATGGAATCAGCCCCAGCATTTT; CDR3 protein: CASSHRTGGLWNQPQHF